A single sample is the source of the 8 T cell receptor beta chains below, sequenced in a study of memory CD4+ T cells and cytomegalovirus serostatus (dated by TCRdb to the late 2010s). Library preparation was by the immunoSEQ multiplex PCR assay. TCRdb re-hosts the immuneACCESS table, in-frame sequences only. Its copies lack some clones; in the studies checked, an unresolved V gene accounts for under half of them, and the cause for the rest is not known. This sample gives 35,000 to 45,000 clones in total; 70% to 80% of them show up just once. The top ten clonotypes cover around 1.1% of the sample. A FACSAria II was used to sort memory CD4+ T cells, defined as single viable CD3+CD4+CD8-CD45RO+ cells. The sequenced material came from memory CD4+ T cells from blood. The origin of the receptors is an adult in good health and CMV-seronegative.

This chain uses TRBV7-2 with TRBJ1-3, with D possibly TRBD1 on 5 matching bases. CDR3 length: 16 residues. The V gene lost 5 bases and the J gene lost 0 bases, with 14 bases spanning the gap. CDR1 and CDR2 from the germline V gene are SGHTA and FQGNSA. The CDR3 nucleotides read TGTGCCAGCAGCCCTTCACAGGTATCCTCTGGAAACACCATATATTTT. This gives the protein CASSPSQVSSGNTIYF.

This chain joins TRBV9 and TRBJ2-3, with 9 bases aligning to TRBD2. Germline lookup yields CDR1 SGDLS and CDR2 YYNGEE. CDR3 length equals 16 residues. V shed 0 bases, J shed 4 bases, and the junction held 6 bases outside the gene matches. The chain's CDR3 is CASSVDSGRVADTQYF. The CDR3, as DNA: TGTGCCAGCAGCGTAGATAGCGGGAGAGTCGCAGATACGCAGTATTTT.

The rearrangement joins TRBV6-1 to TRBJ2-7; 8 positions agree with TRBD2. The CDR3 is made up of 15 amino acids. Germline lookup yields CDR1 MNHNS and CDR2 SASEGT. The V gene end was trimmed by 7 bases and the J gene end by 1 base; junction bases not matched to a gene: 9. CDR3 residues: CASTRLPSGSYEQYF. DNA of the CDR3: TGTGCCAGCACCCGGTTGCCTAGCGGGTCCTACGAGCAGTACTTC.

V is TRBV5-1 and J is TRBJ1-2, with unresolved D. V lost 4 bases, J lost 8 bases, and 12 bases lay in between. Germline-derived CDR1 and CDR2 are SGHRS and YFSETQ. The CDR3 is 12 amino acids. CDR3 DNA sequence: TGCGCCAGCAGCCCCGGTCGTGAGGGCTACACCTTC. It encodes CASSPGREGYTF.

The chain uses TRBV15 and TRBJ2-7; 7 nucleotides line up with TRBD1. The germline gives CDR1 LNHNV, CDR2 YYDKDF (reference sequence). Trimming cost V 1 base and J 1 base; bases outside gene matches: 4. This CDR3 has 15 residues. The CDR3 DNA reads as TGTGCCACCAGCAGAGGCCTGACAGGGTCCTACGAGCAGTACTTC. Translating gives CATSRGLTGSYEQYF.

The CDR3 DNA sequence: TGTGCCAGCAGTGAATTTGTGGGACTCTCCTACGAGCAGTACTTC. This codes for CASSEFVGLSYEQYF. V and J are TRBV6-1 and TRBJ2-7; possibly TRBD2 for D (6 bases). Germline CDR1 and CDR2: MNHNS and SASEGT. CDR3 length: 15 amino acids. The ends were cut back, 2 bases at V and 0 bases at J, with 11 bases in the middle.

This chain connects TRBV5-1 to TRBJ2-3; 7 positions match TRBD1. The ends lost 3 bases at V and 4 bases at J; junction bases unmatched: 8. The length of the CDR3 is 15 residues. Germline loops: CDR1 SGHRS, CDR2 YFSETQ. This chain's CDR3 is CASSSQTGKADTQYF. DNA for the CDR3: TGCGCCAGCAGCTCCCAGACAGGGAAAGCAGATACGCAGTATTTT.

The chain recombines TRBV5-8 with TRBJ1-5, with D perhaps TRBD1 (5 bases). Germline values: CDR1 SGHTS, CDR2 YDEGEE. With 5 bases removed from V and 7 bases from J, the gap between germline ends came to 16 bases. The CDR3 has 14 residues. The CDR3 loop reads CASRKDTGPQPQHF. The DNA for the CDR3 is TGTGCCAGCAGAAAGGACACAGGCCCCCAGCCCCAGCATTTT.